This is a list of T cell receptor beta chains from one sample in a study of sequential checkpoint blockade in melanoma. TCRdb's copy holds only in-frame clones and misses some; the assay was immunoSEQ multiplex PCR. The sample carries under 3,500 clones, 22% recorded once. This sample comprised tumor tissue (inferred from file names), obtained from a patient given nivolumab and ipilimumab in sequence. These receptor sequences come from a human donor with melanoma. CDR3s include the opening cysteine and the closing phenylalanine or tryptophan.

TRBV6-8	CASRAGHQYEQYF
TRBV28	CASSQGGAANEKLFF
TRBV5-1	CASTQGSAMNTEAFF
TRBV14	CASSPPRDRGYEQYF
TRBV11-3	CASSLTDRTGELFF
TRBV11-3	CASSHSGGNSPLHF
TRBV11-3	CASSLVQGADEQYF
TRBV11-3	CASRRDRSTGELFF
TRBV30	CAWSVLRTRGNNEQFF
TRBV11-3	CASSRRLHFYEQYF
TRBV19	CASSITGYSNQPQHF
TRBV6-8	CASSKGQGLHSYEQYF
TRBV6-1	CASSEAGGTEAFF
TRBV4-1	CASSQETGVVQPQHF
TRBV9	CASSVAATSYEQYF
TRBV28	CASHRLAGAADTQYF
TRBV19	CASTRGSANTGELFF
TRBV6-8	CASSSPRTGTYYGYTF
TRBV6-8	CASSPDRYQPQHF